Below are 20 T cell receptor beta chains sequenced from a single sample in a study of immune aging and cytomegalovirus after organ transplant. For these TCRs, the target antigens are not known. Cells were captured in microwells, and libraries were made with BD Rhapsody targeted mRNA and AbSeq chemistry. TCRdb used MiXCR to reprocess the single-cell sequencing reads, holding one entry per CDR3 protein. The sample consists of 20,000 or so distinct CDR3 sequences, approximately 34% of them appearing once. Time point defined: five sample-tagged time points from pre-transplant (day -1) to day 368 post-transplant, pooled. The input for sequencing was CMV peptide-activated CD4+ and CD8+ T cells sorted from blood, taken at five time points, pooled. Documented subset: sorted CD8+CD137+ and CD4+CD154+ T cells after 12 to 13 h CMV IE-1 peptide stimulation. The receptor set was obtained from a female donor who had a heart transplant and CMV viremia.

The rearrangement links TRBV6-6 to TRBJ1-2; D is possibly TRBD1 (6 bases). V lost 9 bases and J 0 bases, leaving 11 bases between the germline ends. CDR1 and CDR2 (germline): MNHNY, SVGAGI (reference sequence). This CDR3 comprises 13 residues. CDR3 region: CASGDTTNYGYTF. Written as DNA, the CDR3 is TGTGCCAGTGGGGACACCACTAACTATGGCTACACCTTC.

The genes are TRBV20-1 and TRBJ2-7; the match to TRBD2 covers 10 bases. The germline V gene has CDR1 DFQATT and CDR2 SNEGSKA (reference sequence). Trimming took 6 bases from V and 5 from J; bases not matched to a gene: 16. The CDR3 has 16 amino acids. The CDR3 DNA follows: TGCAGTGCGATAGACGGGCTAGCGGGAGACTTCCACGAGCAGTACTTC. Encoded protein: CSAIDGLAGDFHEQYF.

On this clonotype: Its ends do not fully match the called genes, so a read error is possible. The CDR3 DNA sequence: TGTGCCAACAGTTTAAGCTCCGGGTTCAGTAACGGCTACACCTTC. Its protein is CANSLSSGFSNGYTF. The chain is built from TRBV28 and TRBJ1-2; D is ambiguous. Germline values: CDR1 MDHEN, CDR2 SYDVKM. There are 15 residues in the CDR3.

The chain employs TRBV27 and TRBJ2-7; weak D call: TRBD1 (7 bases). CDR1 and CDR2 (germline): MNHEY, SMNVEV (reference sequence). The CDR3 is 16 amino acids. Trimming left V 6 bases short and J 6 bases short, with 24 bases between. The CDR3 nucleotides read TGTGCCAGCAGCTTGGGCGGGGACAGACCCCAAGGCGAGCAGTACTTC. It yields the protein CASSLGGDRPQGEQYF.

By frequency in the sample, this clonotype is large. The chain uses TRBV14 and TRBJ2-6, with a weak D call TRBD1 (5 bases). The CDR3 runs 16 residues. V lost 3 bases and J lost 0, with 9 bases in between. Germline V gives CDR1 SGHDN, CDR2 FVKESK. CDR3 in amino acids: CASSQTDFSGANVLTF. CDR3 nucleotides: TGTGCCAGCAGCCAGACAGATTTCTCTGGGGCCAACGTCCTGACTTTC.

Concerning this clonotype: The conserved phenylalanine or tryptophan normally closing the CDR3 is absent here, so this likely arose from a read error. This chain joins TRBV7-2 and TRBJ2-2; D possibly corresponds to TRBD1 (6 bases). Germline V lookup: CDR1 SGHTA, CDR2 FQGNSA. Trimming removed 2 bases from V and 4 bases from J, with 8 bases in between. CDR3 length equals 14 residues. The CDR3 DNA reads as TGTGCCAGCAGCTTACAGGGGACCACCGGGGAGCTGTTTCTT. As protein: CASSLQGTTGELFL.

Regarding this clonotype: The CDR3 does not close with the conserved phenylalanine or tryptophan, likely indicating a read error. No DNA is shown, since the ends of the CDR3 on it are uncertain; the CDR3 is the one TCRdb lists. This chain uses TRBV20-1 with TRBJ1-1; TRBD1 was called by the table and not checked on the DNA. CDR1 and CDR2 (germline): DFQATT, SNEGSKA (reference sequence). The CDR3 length is 15 residues, termini included. CDR3 sequence: CSARPWDAASPEAFL.

Ten or more counts support this clonotype. The rearrangement joins TRBV11-3 to TRBJ2-3; TRBD2 agrees at 7 bases. The CDR3 extends over 15 amino acids. Germline loops: CDR1 SGHNT, CDR2 YENEEA. With V trimmed by 3 bases and J by 3 bases, 6 bases remained unmatched. Here the CDR3 reads CASSLGGSGTDTQYF. The CDR3 coding sequence is TGTGCCAGCAGCTTGGGCGGGAGTGGTACAGATACGCAGTATTTT.

V usage is TRBV3-1 and J usage is TRBJ2-5; D possibly corresponds to TRBD2 (6 bases). V was cut by 7 bases and J by 9 bases, with 21 bases left in between. CDR1 is LGHDT, CDR2 YNNKEL, per germline (reference sequence). The CDR3 covers 14 residues. CDR3 coding DNA: TGTGCCAGCAACTCGGCCCGCCCTGGGGAGGCCCAGTACTTC. Its translation is CASNSARPGEAQYF.

V usage is TRBV20-1 and J usage is TRBJ2-3; 12 bases align to TRBD1. The V segment lost 4 bases and the J segment 5 bases; nucleotides outside the gene matches: 10. This CDR3 has 16 residues. CDR1 and CDR2 (germline): DFQATT, SNEGSKA (reference sequence). Here the CDR3 reads CSAIPWDRGQEDTQYF. CDR3 bases: TGCAGTGCTATACCCTGGGACAGGGGGCAGGAAGATACGCAGTATTTT.

About this clonotype: A much more abundant neighbour one base away suggests this may be a read error. This chain uses TRBV11-3 with TRBJ1-3; D not certain. The CDR3 runs to 15 residues. Germline lookup yields CDR1 SGHNT and CDR2 YENEEA. The CDR3: CASSPRVGSGNAIYF. The CDR3 DNA follows: TGTGCCAGCAGCCCGCGTGTGGGCTCTGGAAACGCCATATATTTT.

Remarks on this clonotype: Mismatch with germline at one junction end may stem from a read error. The chain links TRBV9 to TRBJ2-3; tentatively, D is TRBD1 or TRBD2 (5 bases each). Germline CDR1 SGDLS, CDR2 YYNGEE. The CDR3 length is 13 residues. The CDR3 spells CAGSVMGVDTQYF. The CDR3 DNA sequence: TGTGCCGGCAGCGTGATGGGGGTAGATACGCAGTATTTT.

This clonotype has at least ten counts. The V gene is TRBV5-6, the J gene TRBJ1-2; no clear D gene. This CDR3 contains 14 residues. CDR1 SGHDT and CDR2 YYEEEE come from the germline V gene. Trimming stripped 4 bases from V and 9 bases from J, with 19 bases between. The CDR3 DNA sequence: TGTGCCAGCAGCGCGTCGGTCCTGCGATTTAGCTACACCTTC. Encoded protein: CASSASVLRFSYTF.

This chain's CDR3 is CASSEVGGNNQPQHF. In nucleotides, the CDR3 is TGTGCCAGCAGTGAAGTAGGGGGCAACAATCAGCCCCAGCATTTT. This chain joins TRBV6-1 and TRBJ1-5; TRBD1 aligns across 7 bases. The CDR3 covers 15 residues. The V gene end was trimmed by 1 base and the J gene end by 3 bases; junction bases not matched to a gene: 3. CDR1 is MNHNS and CDR2 is SASEGT in the germline V gene.

There are a few counts of this clonotype. This chain connects TRBV4-1 to TRBJ1-1; 9 bases line up with TRBD1. The CDR3 is 14 amino acids. V lost 2 bases to trimming and J lost 8 bases; unmatched junction nucleotides: 6. CDR1 MGHRA and CDR2 YSYEKL come from the germline V gene. In DNA form, the CDR3 reads TGCGCCAGCAGCCAAATAGGACAGGGGAACGAAGCTTTCTTT. As protein: CASSQIGQGNEAFF.

This clonotype was recorded many times. V is TRBV6-1 and J is TRBJ2-3; D may be TRBD1 or TRBD2 (5 bases each). The CDR3 covers 14 residues. Germline CDR1 reads MNHNS; CDR2 reads SASEGT. Trimming took off 7 bases at V and 0 bases at J, with 11 bases between the two ends. This CDR3 reads CASTRGSSTDTQYF. The CDR3 bases are TGTGCCAGCACCCGGGGCTCTAGCACAGATACGCAGTATTTT.

With respect to this clonotype: A much larger clone lies a single base off, so this may be a read error. V is TRBV29-1 and J is TRBJ2-1; 11 bases are shared with TRBD2. Germline-derived CDR1 and CDR2 are SQVTM and ANQGSEA. This CDR3 has 16 amino acids. DNA for the CDR3: TGCAGCGTTGTGAGGGGAACTAGCGGGAGTCGGGATGAGCAGTCCTTC. Residues: CSVVRGTSGSRDEQSF.

The V call is TRBV6-2 or TRBV6-3, the J call TRBJ2-5; D may match TRBD1 or TRBD2 (5 bases each). Trimming removed 2 bases from V and 7 bases from J, with 11 bases in between. The CDR3 is 13 residues long. Germline V gives CDR1 MNHEY, CDR2 SVGEGT. As DNA, the CDR3 is TGTGCCAGCAGTTACCTGGGGGAGTTGACCCAGTACTTC. This gives the protein CASSYLGELTQYF.

CDR3 amino acids: CASSLGGTTGGARGEQYF. The CDR3 DNA follows: TGTGCCAGCAGTTTAGGGGGGACAACAGGGGGCGCGAGGGGTGAGCAGTACTTC. The chain links TRBV27 to TRBJ2-7, with 9 positions matching TRBD1. Germline values: CDR1 MNHEY, CDR2 SMNVEV (reference sequence). The junction had 18 bases not matched to a gene; V was cut back by 2 bases and J by 7 bases. The CDR3 is made up of 18 amino acids.

The chain joins TRBV20-1 to TRBJ2-2; 9 positions match TRBD2. V lost 5 bases, J lost 5 bases, and 6 bases stayed unmatched. CDR1 DFQATT and CDR2 SNEGSKA come from the germline V gene (reference sequence). The CDR3 runs to 14 residues. The CDR3 sequence is CSALSGRGTGELFF. In nucleotides, the CDR3 is TGCAGTGCTCTTAGCGGGAGAGGGACCGGGGAGCTGTTTTTT.